Each of the 18 T cell receptor beta chains below was sequenced from the same sample in a study of beta chain features in type 1 diabetes. General study points: In every one of the four CD4+ subsets, TCRB CDR3s were moderately but significantly shorter in Type 1 diabetes patients.

The antigens of these receptors remain unknown. What was sequenced were expressed TCRB transcripts, since all of the isolated RNA had been reverse transcribed. TCRdb's table, derived via immunoSEQ multiplex PCR, lists solely in-frame clones and lacks some. The sample consists of about 160,000 clones, about a tenth of them appearing once. The specimen was central memory CD4+ T cells from blood. The source of these receptors is a young man with type 1 diabetes.

This clone has only a few counts. The rearrangement uses TRBV19 and TRBJ1-2, with TRBD1 as a possible D gene (5 bases). CDR1 and CDR2 (germline): LNHDA, SQIVND (reference sequence). This CDR3 contains 16 residues. V lost 8 bases and J 2 bases, leaving 21 bases between the germline ends. CDR3 region: CASSRDGESPNYGYTF. CDR3 nucleotides: TGTGCCAGTTCGCGGGACGGAGAGTCACCCAACTATGGCTACACCTTC.

The table lists this clone with a few counts. The rearrangement uses TRBV2 and TRBJ2-1, with TRBD1 matching over 8 bases. This CDR3 contains 14 residues. The germline CDR1 and CDR2 sequences are SNHLY and FYNNEI. V trimming: 7 bases; J trimming: 5 bases; junction bases outside the gene matches: 7. CDR3 amino acids: CASTSGQGHNEQFF. CDR3 DNA: TGTGCCAGCACCTCCGGACAGGGCCACAATGAGCAGTTCTTC.

The chain links TRBV29-1 to TRBJ2-7; 10 nucleotides align to TRBD1. Germline loops: CDR1 SQVTM, CDR2 ANQGSEA. The CDR3 has 13 residues. Losses at the gene ends were 7 bases for V and 8 bases for J; bases not matched to a gene: 11. The CDR3 is CSASGTGVGQQYF. The CDR3 region has the DNA TGCAGCGCGTCCGGGACAGGGGTGGGTCAGCAGTACTTC.

This clone was picked up a small number of times. This chain joins TRBV28 and TRBJ2-1, with 8 bases aligning to TRBD2. The germline CDR1 and CDR2 sequences are MDHEN and SYDVKM. The junction had 11 bases not matched to a gene; V was cut back by 6 bases and J by 4 bases. The length of the CDR3 is 16 residues. The CDR3 here is CASSSPIAGRYNEQFF. Written as DNA, the CDR3 is TGTGCCAGCAGCTCACCGATAGCGGGACGGTACAATGAGCAGTTCTTC.

This clone turned up a few times. This sequence joins TRBV10-3 and TRBJ2-4; tentatively, D is TRBD2 (5 bases). The V gene's germline CDR1 is ENHRY and CDR2 SYGVKD. This CDR3 has 13 amino acids. V lost 8 bases to trimming and J lost 6 bases, with 14 bases between them. In DNA form, the CDR3 reads TGTGCCATCGCCGGGGAGCGGCCAAACATTCAGTACTTC. Translated: CAIAGERPNIQYF.

This clone was found a few times. The rearrangement uses TRBV6-6 and TRBJ2-3; 11 nucleotides agree with TRBD2. The CDR3 has 16 residues. Germline CDR1 and CDR2: MNHNY and SVGAGI (reference sequence). Losses at the gene ends were 8 bases for V and 6 bases for J; bases not matched to a gene: 13. The DNA of the CDR3 is TGTGCCAGCGGACCATGGCTAGCGGGAGGAGGCGATACGCAGTATTTT. The encoded protein is CASGPWLAGGGDTQYF.

V is TRBV5-1 and J is TRBJ2-3; TRBD1 aligns across 9 bases. The J segment lost 8 bases and the V segment lost 0 bases, leaving 7 bases of the junction unmatched. The V gene's germline CDR1 is SGHRS and CDR2 YFSETQ. There are 15 residues in the CDR3. CDR3 in amino acids: CASSLETGGGGTQYF. The CDR3 nucleotides read TGCGCCAGCAGCTTGGAGACAGGGGGTGGTGGTACGCAGTATTTT.

This clone was observed a handful of times. V and J are TRBV5-4 and TRBJ2-7; 8 bases line up with TRBD2. The CDR3 totals 14 residues. CDR1 SGHNT and CDR2 YYREEE come from the germline V gene (reference sequence). Unmatched junction bases numbered 8, after V lost 4 bases and J lost 5 bases. CDR3 nucleotide sequence: TGTGCCAGCAGCCGCAGCGGGAGCAACGACGAGCAGTACTTC. The encoded protein is CASSRSGSNDEQYF.

V and J are TRBV15 and TRBJ2-5; tentative D call: TRBD2 (6 bases). The CDR3 covers 14 residues. CDR1 and CDR2 from the germline V gene are LNHNV and YYDKDF (reference sequence). Trimming removed 4 bases at V and 4 bases at J, with 13 bases between. The CDR3 protein is CATSITGGGETQYF. The CDR3 DNA reads as TGTGCCACCAGCATAACCGGGGGAGGAGAGACCCAGTACTTC.

This clone was picked up a small number of times. The rearrangement joins TRBV28 to TRBJ2-1, with 12 bases matching TRBD2. CDR3 length: 15 residues. J was trimmed by 4 bases and V by 5 bases; bases with no gene match: 3. Germline V gives CDR1 MDHEN, CDR2 SYDVKM. The CDR3 reads CASSPLAGGYNEQFF. CDR3 DNA: TGTGCCAGCAGTCCCCTAGCGGGAGGGTACAATGAGCAGTTCTTC. Full variable domain (remainder filled in from reference TRBV28 and TRBJ2-1): DVKVTQSSRYLVKRTGEKVFLECVQDMDHENMFWYRQDPGLGLRLIYFSYDVKMKEKGDIPEGYSVSREKKERFSLILESASTNQTSMYLCASSPLAGGYNEQFFGPGTRLTVL.

This clone was found a few times. The chain carries TRBV11-1 and TRBJ2-5, with 10 bases identical to TRBD2. Germline lookup yields CDR1 SGHAT and CDR2 FQDESV (reference sequence). V was clipped by 8 bases and J by 7 bases; unmatched bases: 10. The CDR3 extends over 14 amino acids. The CDR3, as DNA: TGTGCCAGCGGCCGAACGACTAGCGGGTTGACCCAGTACTTC. Residues: CASGRTTSGLTQYF.

V gene TRBV28 combines with J gene TRBJ2-6; 7 nucleotides line up with TRBD1. CDR1 and CDR2 (germline): MDHEN, SYDVKM. V lost 10 bases and J lost 1; bases outside the gene matches: 4. The CDR3 sequence is 14 residues long. CDR3 sequence reads: CATHRGSGANVLTF. The CDR3 DNA sequence: TGTGCCACGCACAGGGGTTCTGGGGCCAACGTCCTGACTTTC. The full variable domain, with the rest looked up from reference TRBV28 and TRBJ2-6, is DVKVTQSSRYLVKRTGEKVFLECVQDMDHENMFWYRQDPGLGLRLIYFSYDVKMKEKGDIPEGYSVSREKKERFSLILESASTNQTSMYLCATHRGSGANVLTFGAGSRLTVL.

The CDR3 region is CASSYGTSGREQYF. The CDR3 bases are TGTGCCAGCAGCTACGGGACTAGCGGGAGGGAGCAGTACTTC. The chain links TRBV7-2 to TRBJ2-7, with 15 positions matching TRBD2. The V segment lost 4 bases and the J segment 7 bases; nucleotides outside the gene matches: 2. Germline CDR1 and CDR2: SGHTA and FQGNSA. This CDR3 region has 14 residues.

There are a few counts of this clone. The chain's CDR3 is CASSAGGAGGTGELFF. CDR3 bases: TGTGCCAGCAGCGCCGGGGGAGCGGGAGGAACCGGGGAGCTGTTTTTT. This chain joins TRBV9 and TRBJ2-2; 9 nucleotides align to TRBD2. The V gene's germline CDR1 is SGDLS and CDR2 YYNGEE. This CDR3 is built from 16 residues. Trimming removed 3 bases from V and 5 bases from J; junction bases left unmatched: 8.

This clone was seen a few times. CDR3 DNA: TGTGCCAGCAGCTTAAACAGGGGAGCCGCCGGGGAGCTGTTTTTT. The encoded protein is CASSLNRGAAGELFF. The V and J genes are TRBV7-9 and TRBJ2-2, with 7 bases fitting TRBD1. Per the germline V gene, CDR1 is SEHNR and CDR2 is FQNEAQ (reference sequence). V trimming: 2 bases; J trimming: 6 bases; junction bases outside the gene matches: 6. There are 15 residues in the CDR3.

This clone was detected a few times. In the same sample, other DNA sequences code for this CDR3. The V and J genes are TRBV30 and TRBJ2-1; D possibly corresponds to TRBD1 (5 bases). This CDR3 spans 12 amino acids. V lost 0 bases and J 7 bases, leaving 7 bases between the germline ends. The germline CDR1 and CDR2 sequences are GTSNPN and SVGIG (reference sequence). The CDR3, as DNA: TGTGCCTGGAGTGTGCAGGGAAATGAGCAGTTCTTC. Residues: CAWSVQGNEQFF.

In this sample, this clone turned up a few times. The chain has TRBV5-1 and TRBJ2-6; maybe TRBD2 (7 bases). Trimming took 0 bases from V and 2 from J, leaving 15 bases between them. The CDR3 has 18 amino acids. Germline V lookup: CDR1 SGHRS, CDR2 YFSETQ. The DNA of the CDR3 is TGCGCCAGCAGCTTGGAGTGGGGGGGCGGGACTGGGGCCAACGTCCTGACTTTC. Translation gives CASSLEWGGGTGANVLTF. Supplemented by reference TRBV5-1 and TRBJ2-6, the full variable domain reads KAGVTQTPRYLIKTRGQQVTLSCSPISGHRSVSWYQQTPGQGLQFLFEYFSETQRNKGNFPGRFSGRQFSNSRSEMNVSTLELGDSALYLCASSLEWGGGTGANVLTFGAGSRLTVL.

This clone was observed a few times. The CDR3 bases are TGTGCCAGCAGCTCCTCGGTTACAGCCAAAAACATTCAGTACTTC. This translates into CASSSSVTAKNIQYF. The chain combines TRBV7-9 with TRBJ2-4; D is ambiguous. The germline V gene encodes CDR1 SEHNR and CDR2 FQNEAQ (reference sequence). The V and J ends lost 4 bases and 0 bases respectively, with 10 bases between them. This CDR3 is 15 amino acids long.